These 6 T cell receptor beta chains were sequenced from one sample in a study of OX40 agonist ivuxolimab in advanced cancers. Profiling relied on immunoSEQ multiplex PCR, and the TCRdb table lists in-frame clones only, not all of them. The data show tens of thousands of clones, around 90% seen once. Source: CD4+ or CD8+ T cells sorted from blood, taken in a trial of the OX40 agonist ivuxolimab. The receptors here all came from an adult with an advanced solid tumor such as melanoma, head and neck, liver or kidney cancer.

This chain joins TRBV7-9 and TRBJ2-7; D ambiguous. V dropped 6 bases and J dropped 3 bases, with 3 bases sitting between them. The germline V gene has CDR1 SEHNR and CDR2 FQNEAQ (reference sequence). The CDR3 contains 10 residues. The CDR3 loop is CASSRYEQYF. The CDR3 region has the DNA TGTGCCAGCAGTCGCTACGAGCAGTACTTC.

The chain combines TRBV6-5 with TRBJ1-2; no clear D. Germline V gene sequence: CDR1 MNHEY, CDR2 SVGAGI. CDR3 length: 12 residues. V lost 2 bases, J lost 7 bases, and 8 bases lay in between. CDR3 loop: CASSYGGVGYTF. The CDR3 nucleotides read TGTGCCAGCAGTTACGGTGGAGTTGGCTACACCTTC.

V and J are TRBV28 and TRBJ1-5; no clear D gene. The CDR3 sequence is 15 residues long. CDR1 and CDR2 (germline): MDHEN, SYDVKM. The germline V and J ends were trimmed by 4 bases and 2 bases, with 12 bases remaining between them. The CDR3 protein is CASSSGLTGNQPQHF. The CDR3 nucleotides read TGTGCCAGCAGTTCAGGTCTAACGGGCAATCAGCCCCAGCATTTT. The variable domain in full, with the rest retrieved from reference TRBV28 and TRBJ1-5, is DVKVTQSSRYLVKRTGEKVFLECVQDMDHENMFWYRQDPGLGLRLIYFSYDVKMKEKGDIPEGYSVSREKKERFSLILESASTNQTSMYLCASSSGLTGNQPQHFGDGTRLSIL.

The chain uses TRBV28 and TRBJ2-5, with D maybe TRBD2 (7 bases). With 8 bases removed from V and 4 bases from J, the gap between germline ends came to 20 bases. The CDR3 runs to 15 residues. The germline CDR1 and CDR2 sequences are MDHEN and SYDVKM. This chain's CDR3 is CASGEGGARIETQYF. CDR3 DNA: TGTGCCAGCGGGGAGGGGGGAGCTCGTATAGAGACCCAGTACTTC.

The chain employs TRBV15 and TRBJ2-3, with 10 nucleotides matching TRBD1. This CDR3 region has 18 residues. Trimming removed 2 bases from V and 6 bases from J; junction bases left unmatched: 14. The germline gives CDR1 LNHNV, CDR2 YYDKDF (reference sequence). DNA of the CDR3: TGTGCCACCAGCAGAACTTCCTCCGGGACAGGGGCTTTGGATACGCAGTATTTT. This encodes CATSRTSSGTGALDTQYF.

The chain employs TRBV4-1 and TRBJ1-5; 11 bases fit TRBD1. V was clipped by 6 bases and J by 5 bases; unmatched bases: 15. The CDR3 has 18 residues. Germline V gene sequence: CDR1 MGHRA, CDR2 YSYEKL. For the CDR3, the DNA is TGCGCCAGCAGTAATATCATCCCCCGGGACAGGGGGGATCAGCCCCAGCATTTT. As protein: CASSNIIPRDRGDQPQHF.